This TCR beta chain was documented in a study of shared clonotypes between healthy human individuals. Measured with immunoSEQ multiplex PCR; TCRdb has only the in-frame clones, and not every one. Of roughly 700,000 clones in the sample, around 90% were seen once. General study findings and limits: The study found lower generation probabilities in non-shared clonotypes than in those shared by all four donors.

Of note for this clone: Antigen: not known.

The TCR was taken from a man between 18 and 35 years old in good health. Some clones in this sample may be carry-over from other donors' samples. Sequenced material: memory CD8+ T cells from PBMCs. The subset denotes: CD45RO+ cells pooled with CCR7-negative TemRA cells.

In DNA, the CDR3 is TGCGCCAGCAGTGAGTATAGCAATCAGCCCCAGCATTTT. This gives the protein CASSEYSNQPQHF. This sequence joins TRBV4-3 and TRBJ1-5, with D unclear. The V gene lost 6 bases and the J gene lost 0 bases, with 6 bases spanning the gap. The germline V gene encodes CDR1 LGHNA and CDR2 YSLEER. This CDR3 region has 13 residues.